The 25 T cell receptor beta chains in this list originate from one sample, sequenced in a study of T cells after yellow fever vaccination (dated by TCRdb to about 2019). Per the publication, the treatment or condition label means: live attenuated yellow fever vaccine strain. The library relied on 5' RACE. The instrument was an Illumina HiSeq 2500. In TCRdb, the public reads were trimmed at Q25 with fastp and aligned with MiXCR, with productive beta chains retained. Records with the same CDR3 protein are collapsed into one entry carrying the most frequent genes and DNA. This sample gives around 46,000 distinct CDR3 sequences in total; 7.4% of them show up just once. Of the sample, over 25% is held by the ten largest clones. Material: CD8+ T cells sorted from PBMCs, obtained roughly 15 days after the first yellow fever vaccination. These receptors all stem from a man aged 18 to 29 who received the YFV17D yellow fever vaccine.

This clonotype was detected ten times or more. V is TRBV5-5 and J is TRBJ2-2; D not certain. CDR3 size: 16 residues. Trimming removed 3 bases from V and 1 base from J, with 13 bases in between. Per germline, CDR1 SGHKS and CDR2 YYEKEE (reference sequence). This CDR3 reads CASSSWGLLNTGELFF. DNA for the CDR3: TGTGCCAGCAGCTCCTGGGGTCTACTGAACACCGGGGAGCTGTTTTTT.

This clonotype was seen ten or more times. The J gene is TRBJ1-2, the V gene TRBV27; 8 bases align to TRBD1. The CDR3 totals 16 residues. The germline V gene encodes CDR1 MNHEY and CDR2 SMNVEV (reference sequence). The ends lost 4 bases at V and 4 bases at J; junction bases unmatched: 11. The CDR3 DNA reads TGTGCCAGCAGTTATACCGGGACAGGCCGCGGCTATGGCTACACCTTC. The encoded protein is CASSYTGTGRGYGYTF.

This clonotype was counted ten times or more. This sequence joins TRBV4-1 and TRBJ1-2; no clear D. V was shortened by 1 base and J by 8 bases, with 8 bases between the two germline ends. The CDR3 is 12 amino acids. Germline CDR1 and CDR2: MGHRA and YSYEKL. The CDR3 region is CASSQGPGGYTF. The CDR3 DNA reads TGCGCCAGCAGCCAAGGACCCGGCGGCTACACCTTC.

This clonotype was picked up many times. The rearrangement joins TRBV12-3 or TRBV12-4 to TRBJ1-4; 10 bases line up with TRBD1. The CDR3 consists of 11 residues. Trimming cost V 6 bases and J 15 bases; bases outside gene matches: 4. The CDR3 protein is CASSPGTGVFF. Here the CDR3 DNA reads TGTGCCAGCAGCCCCGGGACAGGGGTGTTTTTT.

This clonotype was seen ten or more times. CDR3 DNA sequence: TGTGCCAGCAGCCCTCCCACCCGACGGAGCTACGAGCAGTACGTC. Residues: CASSPPTRRSYEQYV. This chain uses TRBV5-6 with TRBJ2-7; D not certain. This CDR3 spans 15 amino acids. Trimming left V 4 bases short and J 3 bases short, with 17 bases between. The germline gives CDR1 SGHDT, CDR2 YYEEEE.

In this sample, this clonotype is medium-sized (0.01 to 0.1%). The gene calls are TRBV27 and TRBJ2-5; TRBD1 might be the D (5 bases). Trimming took 2 bases from V and 2 from J, leaving 9 bases between them. This CDR3 contains 14 residues. Looked up from germline, CDR1 is MNHEY and CDR2 is SMNVEV (reference sequence). CDR3 amino acids: CASSLDSTQETQYF. DNA for the CDR3: TGTGCCAGCAGTTTAGACAGCACACAAGAGACCCAGTACTTC.

The table lists this clonotype with many counts. V usage is TRBV4-1 and J usage is TRBJ2-7; possible D gene TRBD2, 7 bases. CDR1 is MGHRA, CDR2 YSYEKL, per germline. The CDR3 extends over 16 amino acids. The V and J ends lost 1 base and 3 bases respectively, with 16 bases between them. The CDR3 DNA reads as TGCGCCAGCAGCCAAGGAAGGGGGGGTGGGAACTACGAGCAGTACGTC. It encodes CASSQGRGGGNYEQYV.

V gene TRBV7-2 combines with J gene TRBJ2-7, with TRBD2 identical over 9 bases. J lost 5 bases, V lost 4 bases, and 9 bases had no gene match. Germline values: CDR1 SGHTA, CDR2 FQGNSA. This CDR3 spans 15 amino acids. CDR3 loop: CASSSFGLARNEQYF. The CDR3 DNA is TGTGCCAGCAGCTCTTTCGGACTAGCGCGGAACGAGCAGTACTTC. Full variable domain (rest looked up from reference TRBV7-2 and TRBJ2-7): GAGVSQSPSNKVTEKGKDVELRCDPISGHTALYWYRQSLGQGLEFLIYFQGNSAPDKSGLPSDRFSAERTGGSVSTLTIQRTQQEDSAVYLCASSSFGLARNEQYFGPGTRLTVT.

In its sample, this clonotype was seen many times. The rearrangement uses TRBV27 and TRBJ2-7; 11 bases are shared with TRBD2. Germline assignment: CDR1 MNHEY and CDR2 SMNVEV (reference sequence). The CDR3 runs to 13 residues. V was clipped by 7 bases and J by 12 bases; unmatched bases: 11. The CDR3 region has the DNA TGTGCCAGCAAAATAGGGACTAGCGGCCCTCGGTACTTC. Translated: CASKIGTSGPRYF.

This clonotype was seen many times. The chain combines TRBV21-1 with TRBJ2-3. TRBV21-1 is recorded as a pseudogene. This CDR3 has 14 residues. In DNA form, the CDR3 reads TGTGCCAGCAGCAACGCTAGAAGCACAGATACGCAGTATTTT. Protein product: CASSNARSTDTQYF.

This clonotype was found many times. The CDR3 reads CASKPTDASTDTQYF. The CDR3 DNA follows: TGTGCCAGCAAACCGACAGACGCTAGCACAGATACGCAGTATTTT. This rearrangement joins TRBV7-9 to TRBJ2-3, with TRBD1 as a possible D gene (5 bases). CDR3 length equals 15 residues. V was trimmed by 7 bases and J by 0 bases, leaving 14 bases between them. The germline V gene encodes CDR1 SEHNR and CDR2 FQNEAQ (reference sequence).

The genes are TRBV11-1 and TRBJ1-6; the D is unclear. Germline CDR1 is SGHAT and CDR2 is FQDESV (reference sequence). The CDR3 contains 19 residues. V was clipped by 3 bases and J by 0 bases, with 18 bases between them. This CDR3 is CASSFVQIYSNSYNSPLHF. As DNA, the CDR3 is TGTGCCAGCAGCTTCGTACAGATCTACTCCAACTCCTATAATTCACCCCTCCACTTT.

In its sample, this clonotype was seen once. A read error may be the cause here, since a much bigger clone is one base away. The chain recombines TRBV6-1 with TRBJ2-3; D is unresolved. Deletions cut 5 bases from V and 3 bases from J, with 12 bases between. The V gene's germline CDR1 is MNHNS and CDR2 SASEGT. This CDR3 region has 14 residues. CDR3 in amino acids: CASSHVGVTDTQYF. For the CDR3, the DNA is TGTGCCAGCAGTCATGTGGGCGTAACAGATACGCAGTATTTT.

Note on this clonotype: It may be a read error: a sequence one base away is much more abundant. The chain couples TRBV5-1 to TRBJ1-1, with D unresolved. This CDR3 has 15 residues. CDR1 is SGHRS and CDR2 is YFSETQ in the germline V gene. The CDR3 is CANSSPEGKGTEAFF. CDR3 in DNA: TGCGCCAACAGCTCGCCGGAGGGTAAGGGCACTGAAGCTTTCTTT.

This clonotype was seen at least ten times. The genes are TRBV27 and TRBJ1-4, with a weak D call TRBD1 (5 bases). This CDR3 has 13 residues. The germline gives CDR1 MNHEY, CDR2 SMNVEV (reference sequence). Trimming removed 5 bases from V and 5 bases from J, with 9 bases in between. The DNA of the CDR3 is TGTGCCAGCAGTCCGGCAGGGAATGAAAAACTGTTTTTT. Translated: CASSPAGNEKLFF. The full variable domain, rest sourced from reference TRBV27 and TRBJ1-4, is EAQVTQNPRYLITVTGKKLTVTCSQNMNHEYMSWYRQDPGLGLRQIYYSMNVEVTDKGDVPEGYKVSRKEKRNFPLILESPSPNQTSLYFCASSPAGNEKLFFGSGTQLSVL.

This clonotype was found many times. The chain recombines TRBV4-1 with TRBJ1-1; D is ambiguous. The ends were cut back, 4 bases at V and 0 bases at J, with 12 bases in the middle. The CDR3 length is 15 residues. Germline V gives CDR1 MGHRA, CDR2 YSYEKL. Written as DNA, the CDR3 is TGCGCCAGCAGCCTCAGTTCCTCGATGAACACTGAAGCTTTCTTT. Amino acid sequence: CASSLSSSMNTEAFF.

A few counts support this clonotype. The chain has TRBV7-8 and TRBJ2-7; 9 bases map to TRBD1. Germline lookup yields CDR1 SGHVS and CDR2 FQNEAQ. The CDR3 loop spans 18 amino acids. V shed 1 base, J shed 2 bases, and the junction held 12 bases outside the gene matches. CDR3 DNA sequence: TGTGCCAGCAGCTTAGGGGTCGCGGGGGACAGGGTGGCCTACGAGCAGTACGTC. Its protein product is CASSLGVAGDRVAYEQYV.

This clonotype appeared many times. This chain uses TRBV27 with TRBJ2-1; D gene ambiguous. There are 13 residues in the CDR3. Germline values: CDR1 MNHEY, CDR2 SMNVEV (reference sequence). V was trimmed by 2 bases and J by 6 bases, leaving 8 bases between them. The CDR3 sequence: CASSLGDVNEQFF. The CDR3 coding sequence is TGTGCCAGCAGTTTAGGTGATGTCAATGAGCAGTTCTTC.

This clonotype was recorded at least ten times. CDR3 nucleotide sequence: TGTGCCATCAGGGGGGGGAGGGAGACGCAGTATTTT. It encodes CAIRGGRETQYF. This sequence joins TRBV10-3 and TRBJ2-3; 7 nucleotides line up with TRBD2. In germline, CDR1 is ENHRY, CDR2 SYGVKD. The CDR3 totals 12 residues. With V trimmed by 6 bases and J by 9 bases, 6 bases remained unmatched.

Ten or more counts support this clonotype. This chain links TRBV5-1 with TRBJ2-3, with D possibly TRBD2 on 6 matching bases. The CDR3 has 14 residues. CDR1 is SGHRS and CDR2 is YFSETQ in the germline V gene. Trimming removed 7 bases from V and 2 bases from J, with 14 bases in between. The CDR3 DNA is TGCGCCAGCGGGCGTGGCGGGATCACAGATACGCAGTATTTT. Protein product: CASGRGGITDTQYF.

This clonotype was counted many times. The chain couples TRBV4-1 to TRBJ1-1; no clear D. The CDR3 contains 14 residues. V gave up 2 bases and J gave up 8 bases, with 15 bases separating them. Germline CDR1 reads MGHRA; CDR2 reads YSYEKL. The CDR3 sequence: CASSQNRAPDEAFF. CDR3 bases: TGCGCCAGCAGCCAAAACCGGGCCCCGGACGAAGCTTTCTTT.

The table lists this clonotype with many counts. The CDR3 DNA reads as TGTGCCAGCAGCGGGGACAGCTTTGAAGCTTTCTTT. This encodes CASSGDSFEAFF. This chain joins TRBV9 and TRBJ1-1, with 7 bases fitting TRBD1. Germline loops: CDR1 SGDLS, CDR2 YYNGEE. The ends lost 3 bases at V and 7 bases at J; junction bases unmatched: 3. The CDR3 is made up of 12 amino acids.

This clonotype was counted many times. The chain employs TRBV4-3 and TRBJ2-3, with 7 nucleotides matching TRBD1. The CDR3 consists of 16 residues. With 4 bases clipped from V and 1 base from J, the junction kept 8 bases outside the gene matches. CDR1 is LGHNA and CDR2 is YSLEER in the germline V gene. Here the CDR3 DNA reads TGCGCCAGCAGCCCCCATCGGACAGGAGGCACAGATACGCAGTATTTT. Protein sequence: CASSPHRTGGTDTQYF.

This clonotype was recorded at least ten times. The chain is built from TRBV28 and TRBJ2-1, with 7 bases matching TRBD1. Germline CDR1 and CDR2: MDHEN and SYDVKM. With V trimmed by 3 bases and J by 4 bases, 0 bases remained unmatched. This CDR3 spans 13 amino acids. The CDR3 here is CASSLDRYNEQFF. The CDR3 DNA reads as TGTGCCAGCAGTTTGGACAGGTACAATGAGCAGTTCTTC.

This clonotype was picked up many times. The J gene is TRBJ1-5, the V gene TRBV4-1; no reliable D call. There are 14 residues in the CDR3. Germline V gene sequence: CDR1 MGHRA, CDR2 YSYEKL. Trimming left V 5 bases short and J 2 bases short, with 10 bases between. DNA for the CDR3: TGCGCCAGCAGCACATTTGCGGGCAATCAGCCCCAGCATTTT. As protein: CASSTFAGNQPQHF.